A single TCR beta chain is shown here with its context. Its antigen is not known. Germline V lookup: CDR1 SGHVS, CDR2 FNYEAQ. The CDR3 loop spans 15 amino acids. The sample is drawn from a study of monozygotic twins with inflammatory bowel disease. Whole-study results and caveats: The co-twins with IBD showed lower TCRbeta diversity (inverse Simpson) than their healthy siblings.

Through template switching, UMIs that included a 6-nucleotide sample barcode were added. TCRdb re-called the 5' RACE reads and shows each CDR3 protein once, DNA omitted. The listing records around 230,000 distinct CDR3 sequences. The clonotype originates from a human donor with ulcerative colitis or Crohn's disease, or a healthy co-twin of an affected twin (not recorded which). Material for sequencing was blood. The genes are TRBV7-6 and TRBJ2-1. CDR3 sequence: CASSLAASVGNEQFF.